This entry lists 20 T cell receptor beta chains sequenced from one sample in a study of blood T cell repertoires in COVID-19. Clones were read by immunoSEQ multiplex PCR, and TCRdb kept only the in-frame ones, dropping some. Of roughly 120,000 clones in the sample, around 82% were seen once. The specimen was peripheral blood. All receptors derive from a woman aged 50 to 65 with acute or convalescent COVID-19.

This clone has more than one count but fewer than ten. The identical CDR3 is also encoded by other nucleotide sequences in the sample. The chain carries TRBV15 and TRBJ1-1; weak D call: TRBD1 (5 bases). The germline gives CDR1 LNHNV, CDR2 YYDKDF (reference sequence). The CDR3 contains 14 residues. The V end was cut by 3 bases, the J end by 5 bases, with 13 bases between. CDR3 sequence (DNA): TGTGCCACCAGCAGGGACCCAGGGAAAACTGAAGCTTTCTTT. Translated: CATSRDPGKTEAFF.

The chain is built from TRBV18 and TRBJ1-1, with 11 bases aligning to TRBD1. The germline V gene has CDR1 KGHSH and CDR2 LQKENI. V lost 3 bases, J lost 4 bases, and 4 bases stayed unmatched. This CDR3 is built from 15 residues. The CDR3 bases are TGTGCCAGCTCACCCGGGACAGGGGGATCCACTGAAGCTTTCTTT. It translates to CASSPGTGGSTEAFF. Variable domain in full (rest from reference TRBV18 and TRBJ1-1): NAGVMQNPRHLVRRRGQEARLRCSPMKGHSHVYWYRQLPEEGLKFMVYLQKENIIDESGMPKERFSAEFPKEGPSILRIQQVVRGDSAAYFCASSPGTGGSTEAFFGQGTRLTVV.

This chain joins TRBV7-9 and TRBJ1-4, with 7 bases that match TRBD1. Trimming at V came to 3 bases and at J to 3 bases, leaving 7 bases not matched to a gene. The CDR3 consists of 16 residues. CDR1 is SEHNR, CDR2 FQNEAQ, per germline (reference sequence). The CDR3 DNA follows: TGTGCCAGCAGCTTTCGGGGTGACAGGGCTAATGAAAAACTGTTTTTT. The encoded protein is CASSFRGDRANEKLFF.

V usage is TRBV24-1 and J usage is TRBJ1-3, with TRBD1 matching 10 bases. The CDR3 runs 16 residues. CDR1 KGHDR and CDR2 SFDVKD come from the germline V gene. With V trimmed by 4 bases and J by 2 bases, 4 bases remained unmatched. CDR3 nucleotides: TGTGCCACCAGTGACCCCGGACAGGGGGCTGGAAACACCATATATTTT. Protein product: CATSDPGQGAGNTIYF.

The chain is built from TRBV7-9 and TRBJ2-7; D not resolved. V gave up 4 bases and J gave up 3 bases, with 25 bases separating them. Germline CDR1 SEHNR, CDR2 FQNEAQ (reference sequence). The CDR3 length is 18 residues. CDR3 DNA sequence: TGTGCCAGCAGCTCAAAGGTGGGCCATTCCGGTAGTGTCTACGAGCAGTACTTC. Protein product: CASSSKVGHSGSVYEQYF.

The CDR3 sequence: CASSLSGQLNTEAFF. CDR3 coding DNA: TGTGCCAGCAGCTTGTCGGGACAGCTCAACACTGAAGCTTTCTTT. J is TRBJ1-1 and V is TRBV7-8; 7 nucleotides agree with TRBD1. Germline V gene lookup returns CDR1 SGHVS and CDR2 FQNEAQ. V lost 3 bases and J lost 2; bases outside the gene matches: 6. The CDR3 length is 15 residues.

This clone was seen once. The rearrangement links TRBV7-8 to TRBJ2-5; D possibly corresponds to TRBD1 (6 bases). This CDR3 spans 14 amino acids. Germline V gene lookup returns CDR1 SGHVS and CDR2 FQNEAQ. Trimming removed 3 bases from V and 5 bases from J, with 13 bases in between. The CDR3 region is CASSFRLQGETQYF. CDR3 nucleotides: TGTGCCAGCAGCTTCAGGCTCCAGGGGGAGACCCAGTACTTC.

V is TRBV27 and J is TRBJ2-7, with D perhaps matching TRBD1 (6 bases). Germline CDR1 reads MNHEY; CDR2 reads SMNVEV (reference sequence). The CDR3 runs 15 residues. Trimming cost V 2 bases and J 4 bases, with 15 bases left between them. In DNA, the CDR3 is TGTGCCAGCAGTTTAATGCCGACAGGCCAGTACGAGCAGTACTTC. This codes for CASSLMPTGQYEQYF.

A single count supports this clone. The chain employs TRBV20-1 and TRBJ1-1; possibly TRBD1 for D (5 bases). Germline lookup yields CDR1 DFQATT and CDR2 SNEGSKA (reference sequence). V was cut by 2 bases and J by 6 bases, with 7 bases left in between. The CDR3 covers 11 residues. CDR3 amino acids: CSARPGSEAFF. The CDR3 DNA follows: TGCAGTGCTAGACCAGGGTCTGAAGCTTTCTTT.

This chain uses TRBV7-6 with TRBJ2-2; 8 bases are shared with TRBD2. J gave up 3 bases and V 5 bases, and 8 bases lay outside the gene matches. CDR1 is SGHVS, CDR2 FNYEAQ, per germline. CDR3 size: 16 residues. In DNA form, the CDR3 reads TGTGCCAGCAGCCCGTTAGCGGGGTGGGACACCGGGGAGCTGTTTTTT. Its translation is CASSPLAGWDTGELFF.

The chain links TRBV6-6 to TRBJ1-1; weak D call: TRBD1 (5 bases). Between the trimmed V and J ends, which lost 3 bases and 4 bases, there was a span of 9 bases. The germline V gene has CDR1 MNHNY and CDR2 SVGAGI (reference sequence). There are 13 residues in the CDR3. CDR3 amino acids: CASSYRGTTEAFF. The CDR3 DNA is TGTGCCAGCAGTTATCGGGGGACCACTGAAGCTTTCTTT.

J is TRBJ1-4 and V is TRBV6-1; 7 nucleotides agree with TRBD1. Looked up from germline, CDR1 is MNHNS and CDR2 is SASEGT. Germline trimming cut 3 bases from V and 4 bases from J; bases unmatched to any gene: 5. The CDR3 sequence is 15 residues long. The CDR3 DNA sequence: TGTGCCAGCAGTGAGACAGGGCTCATTAATGAAAAACTGTTTTTT. Protein sequence: CASSETGLINEKLFF.

The CDR3 DNA sequence: TGTGCCAGCAGTGACGGCCGGGATATCAATCAGCCCCAGCATTTT. Its translation is CASSDGRDINQPQHF. The chain couples TRBV25-1 to TRBJ1-5, with D unresolved. This CDR3 comprises 15 residues. V was cut by 3 bases and J by 3 bases, with 12 bases left in between. Germline V gene lookup returns CDR1 MGHDK and CDR2 SYGVNS.

This clone was seen a single time. J is TRBJ1-1 and V is TRBV7-9, with TRBD1 as a possible D gene (6 bases). This CDR3 comprises 14 residues. V dropped 7 bases and J dropped 0 bases, with 12 bases sitting between them. Germline CDR1 is SEHNR and CDR2 is FQNEAQ (reference sequence). This chain's CDR3 is CASMWGGLNTEAFF. In nucleotides, the CDR3 is TGTGCCAGCATGTGGGGGGGCCTGAACACTGAAGCTTTCTTT.

The V and J genes are TRBV10-1 and TRBJ1-1; D ambiguous. Trimming shortened V by 4 bases and J by 1 base, and 13 bases separated the two germline ends. Germline V CDR1 and CDR2: WNHNN, SYGVQD (reference sequence). The CDR3 runs to 15 residues. In DNA, the CDR3 is TGCGCCAGCAGTGGTGGGAGTCTCAGGAACACTGAAGCTTTCTTT. Residues: CASSGGSLRNTEAFF.

The V gene is TRBV19, the J gene TRBJ1-4, with a possible D match to TRBD1 (6 bases). Germline V gene lookup returns CDR1 LNHDA and CDR2 SQIVND (reference sequence). The CDR3 is made up of 12 amino acids. With 6 bases removed from V and 4 bases from J, the gap between germline ends came to 6 bases. The CDR3 loop is CASSRGNEKLFF. CDR3 sequence (DNA): TGTGCCAGTAGCAGGGGTAATGAAAAACTGTTTTTT.

Only a few counts were recorded for this clone. This chain uses TRBV4-1 with TRBJ2-2; possible D gene TRBD1, 7 bases. The CDR3 consists of 17 residues. Germline V CDR1 and CDR2: MGHRA, YSYEKL. V gave up 0 bases and J gave up 1 base, with 12 bases separating them. The CDR3 spells CASSQERDSQNTGELFF. The DNA of the CDR3 is TGCGCCAGCAGCCAAGAGCGGGACAGCCAGAACACCGGGGAGCTGTTTTTT.

The chain recombines TRBV19 with TRBJ2-2; 14 bases match TRBD2. With 1 base clipped from V and 3 bases from J, the junction kept 4 bases outside the gene matches. The CDR3 is made up of 18 amino acids. Germline V CDR1 and CDR2: LNHDA, SQIVND (reference sequence). The CDR3 sequence: CASSIGLAGGKDTGELFF. The CDR3 DNA reads TGTGCCAGTAGTATAGGACTAGCGGGGGGGAAGGACACCGGGGAGCTGTTTTTT.

The V call is TRBV7-9, the J call TRBJ2-3; 7 positions agree with TRBD1. V was clipped by 4 bases and J by 4 bases; unmatched bases: 5. From germline, CDR1 is SEHNR and CDR2 FQNEAQ (reference sequence). This CDR3 is 14 amino acids long. The CDR3 here is CASSSTTGADTQYF. The CDR3 region has the DNA TGTGCCAGCAGCTCGACCACAGGGGCAGATACGCAGTATTTT.

This chain joins TRBV6-5 and TRBJ1-1; D is undetermined. The CDR3 runs 13 residues. In germline, CDR1 is MNHEY, CDR2 SVGAGI. With 5 bases removed from V and 1 base from J, the gap between germline ends came to 8 bases. CDR3 in DNA: TGTGCCAGCAGTCTGAATAGGAACACTGAAGCTTTCTTT. This encodes CASSLNRNTEAFF.